The present entry profiles one T cell receptor beta chain with its context. Its matching antigen is unknown. CDR1 is SNHLY and CDR2 is FYNNEI in the germline V gene. There are 18 residues in the CDR3. With V trimmed by 2 bases and J by 0 bases, 5 bases remained unmatched. The data are from a study of OX40 agonist ivuxolimab in advanced cancers. Assay: immunoSEQ multiplex PCR; the TCRdb copy retains only in-frame clones and omits some. The data contain approximately 22,000 clones, roughly 82% of them singletons. Systemic immunosuppression or autoimmune disease history was grounds to exclude patients. At baseline, cycle 4 day 1, and cycle 7 day 1, blood was sampled. Study findings and constraints: Both CD4+ and CD8+ T cell populations in blood had undergone clonal expansion by week 6 at 0.1 to 3.0 mg/kg.

The chain uses TRBV2 and TRBJ2-2, with 11 bases matching TRBD1. This TCR came from an adult with an advanced solid tumor such as melanoma, head and neck, liver or kidney cancer. The sample in question was CD4+ or CD8+ T cells sorted from blood, obtained in a trial of the OX40 agonist ivuxolimab. The CDR3 loop reads CASSESWDRGTNTGELFF. In DNA, the CDR3 is TGTGCCAGCAGTGAAAGTTGGGACAGGGGGACGAACACCGGGGAGCTGTTTTTT.